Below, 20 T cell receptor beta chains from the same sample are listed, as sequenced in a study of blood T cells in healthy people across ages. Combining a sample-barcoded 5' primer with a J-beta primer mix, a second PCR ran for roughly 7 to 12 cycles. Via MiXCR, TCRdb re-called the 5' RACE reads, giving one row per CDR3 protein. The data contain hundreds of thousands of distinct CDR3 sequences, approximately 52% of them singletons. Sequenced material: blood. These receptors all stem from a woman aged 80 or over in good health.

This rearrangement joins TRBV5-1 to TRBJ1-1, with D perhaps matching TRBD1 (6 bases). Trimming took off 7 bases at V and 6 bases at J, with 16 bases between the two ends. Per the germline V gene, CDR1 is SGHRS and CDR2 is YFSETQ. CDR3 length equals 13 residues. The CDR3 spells CASGKQGYPEAFF. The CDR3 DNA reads TGCGCCAGCGGAAAACAGGGTTATCCTGAAGCTTTCTTT. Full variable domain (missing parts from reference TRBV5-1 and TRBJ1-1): KAGVTQTPRYLIKTRGQQVTLSCSPISGHRSVSWYQQTPGQGLQFLFEYFSETQRNKGNFPGRFSGRQFSNSRSEMNVSTLELGDSALYLCASGKQGYPEAFFGQGTRLTVV.

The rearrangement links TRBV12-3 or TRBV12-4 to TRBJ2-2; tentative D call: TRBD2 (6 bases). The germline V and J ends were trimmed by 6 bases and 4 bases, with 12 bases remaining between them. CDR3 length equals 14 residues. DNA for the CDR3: TGTGCCAGCAGCCTCCTAGCGACCACCGGGGAGCTGTTTTTT. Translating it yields CASSLLATTGELFF.

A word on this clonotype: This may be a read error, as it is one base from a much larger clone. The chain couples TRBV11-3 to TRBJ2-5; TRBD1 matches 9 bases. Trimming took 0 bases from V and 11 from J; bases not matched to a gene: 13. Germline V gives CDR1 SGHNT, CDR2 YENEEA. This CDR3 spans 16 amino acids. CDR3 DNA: TGTGCCAGCAGCTTAGATGGGACAGGGAGTATGAATGAGCAGTACTTC. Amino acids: CASSLDGTGSMNEQYF.

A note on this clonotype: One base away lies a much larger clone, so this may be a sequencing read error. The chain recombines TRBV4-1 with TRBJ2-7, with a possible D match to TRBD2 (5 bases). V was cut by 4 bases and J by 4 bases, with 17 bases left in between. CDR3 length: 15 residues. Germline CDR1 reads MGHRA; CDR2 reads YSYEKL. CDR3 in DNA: TGCGCCAGCAGCCGCAGTGGAGCGAGGGATTACGAGCAGTACTTC. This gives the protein CASSRSGARDYEQYF.

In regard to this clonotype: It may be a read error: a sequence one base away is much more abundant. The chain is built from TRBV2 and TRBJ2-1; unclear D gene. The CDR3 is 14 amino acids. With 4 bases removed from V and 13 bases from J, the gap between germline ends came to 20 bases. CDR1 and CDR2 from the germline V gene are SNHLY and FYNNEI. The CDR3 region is CASSVTRTQETQFF. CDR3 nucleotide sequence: TGTGCCAGCAGTGTGACTCGCACCCAAGAGACCCAGTTCTTC.

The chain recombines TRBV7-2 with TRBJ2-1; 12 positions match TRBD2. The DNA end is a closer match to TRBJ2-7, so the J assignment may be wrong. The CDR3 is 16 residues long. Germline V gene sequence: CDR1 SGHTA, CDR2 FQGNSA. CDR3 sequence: CASSRSSGGAFDEQYF. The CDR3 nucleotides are TGTGCCAGCAGCCGATCTAGCGGGGGGGCATTCGATGAGCAGTACTTC.

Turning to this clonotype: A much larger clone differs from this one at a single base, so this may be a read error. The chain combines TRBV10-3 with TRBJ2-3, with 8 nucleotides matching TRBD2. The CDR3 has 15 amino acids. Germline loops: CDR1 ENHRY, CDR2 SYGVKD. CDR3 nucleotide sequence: TGTGCCATCAGTACCGGGACTAGGAGGACAGATGCGCAGTATTTT. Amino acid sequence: CAISTGTRRTDAQYF.

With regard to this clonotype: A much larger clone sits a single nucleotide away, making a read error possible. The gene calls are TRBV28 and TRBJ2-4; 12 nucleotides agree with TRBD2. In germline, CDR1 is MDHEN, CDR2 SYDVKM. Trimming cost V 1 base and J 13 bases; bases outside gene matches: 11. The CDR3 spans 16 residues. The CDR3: CASSLLGLAGRDEQYF. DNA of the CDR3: TGTGCCAGCAGTTTATTAGGACTAGCGGGAAGGGATGAGCAGTACTTC.

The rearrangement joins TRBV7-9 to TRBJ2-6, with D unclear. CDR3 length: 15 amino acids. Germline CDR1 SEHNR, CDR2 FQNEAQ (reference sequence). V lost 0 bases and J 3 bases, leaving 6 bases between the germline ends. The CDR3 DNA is TGTGCCAGCAGCTTAGCCAGGTTTGGGGCCAACGTCCTGACTTTC. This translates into CASSLARFGANVLTF.

CDR3 sequence: CSVDPTGASTDTQYF. The CDR3 DNA sequence: TGCAGCGTAGACCCGACAGGGGCTAGCACAGATACGCAGTATTTT. V gene TRBV29-1 combines with J gene TRBJ2-3, with TRBD1 identical over 8 bases. V lost 6 bases to trimming and J lost 0 bases; unmatched junction nucleotides: 8. Looked up from germline, CDR1 is SQVTM and CDR2 is ANQGSEA. The CDR3 is made up of 15 amino acids.

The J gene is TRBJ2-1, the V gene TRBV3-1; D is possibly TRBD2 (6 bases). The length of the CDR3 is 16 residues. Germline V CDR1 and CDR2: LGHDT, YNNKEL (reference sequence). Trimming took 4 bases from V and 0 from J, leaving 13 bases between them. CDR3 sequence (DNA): TGTGCCAGCAGCCCCTATAGCGGTAGCTCCTACAATGAGCAGTTCTTC. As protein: CASSPYSGSSYNEQFF.

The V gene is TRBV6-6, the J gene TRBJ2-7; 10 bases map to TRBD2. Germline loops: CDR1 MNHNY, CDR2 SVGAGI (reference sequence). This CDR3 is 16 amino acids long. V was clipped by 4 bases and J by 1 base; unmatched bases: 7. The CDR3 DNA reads TGTGCCAGCAGTTCCCCGGGACTAGCGCCTTCCTACGAGCAGTACTTC. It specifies CASSSPGLAPSYEQYF.

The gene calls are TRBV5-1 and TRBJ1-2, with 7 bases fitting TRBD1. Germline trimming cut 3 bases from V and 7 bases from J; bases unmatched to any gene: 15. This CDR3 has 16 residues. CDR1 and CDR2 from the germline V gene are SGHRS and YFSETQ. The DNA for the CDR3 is TGCGCCAGCAGCTCAAACCCGGGACAGCGCACGGCTGGCTACACCTTC. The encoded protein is CASSSNPGQRTAGYTF.

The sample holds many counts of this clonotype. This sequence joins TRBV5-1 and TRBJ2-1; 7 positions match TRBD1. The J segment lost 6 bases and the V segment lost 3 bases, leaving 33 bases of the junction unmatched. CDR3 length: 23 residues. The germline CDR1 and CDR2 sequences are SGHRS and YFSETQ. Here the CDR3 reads CASSCRIGTATATLPEGSNEQFF. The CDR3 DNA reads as TGCGCCAGCAGCTGCCGTATAGGGACAGCCACCGCTACGCTTCCCGAGGGGTCCAATGAGCAGTTCTTC.

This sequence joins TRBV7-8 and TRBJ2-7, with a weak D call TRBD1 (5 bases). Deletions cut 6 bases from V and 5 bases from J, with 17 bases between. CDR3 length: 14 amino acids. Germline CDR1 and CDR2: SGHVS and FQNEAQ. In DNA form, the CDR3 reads TGTGCCAGCAGACCCAGGGCGGTTGTACACGAGCAGTACTTC. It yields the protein CASRPRAVVHEQYF.

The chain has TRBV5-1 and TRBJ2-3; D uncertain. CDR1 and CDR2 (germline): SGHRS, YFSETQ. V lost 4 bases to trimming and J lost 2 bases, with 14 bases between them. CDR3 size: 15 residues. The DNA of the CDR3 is TGCGCCAGCAGCCCCGGGCCCAAGGCCACAGATACGCAGTATTTT. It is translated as CASSPGPKATDTQYF.

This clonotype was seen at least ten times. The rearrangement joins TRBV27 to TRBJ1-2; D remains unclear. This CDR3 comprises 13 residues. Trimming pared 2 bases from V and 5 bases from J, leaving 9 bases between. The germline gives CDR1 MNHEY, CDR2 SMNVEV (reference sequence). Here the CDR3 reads CASSLKLGYGYTF. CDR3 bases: TGTGCCAGCAGTTTAAAACTGGGATATGGCTACACCTTC.

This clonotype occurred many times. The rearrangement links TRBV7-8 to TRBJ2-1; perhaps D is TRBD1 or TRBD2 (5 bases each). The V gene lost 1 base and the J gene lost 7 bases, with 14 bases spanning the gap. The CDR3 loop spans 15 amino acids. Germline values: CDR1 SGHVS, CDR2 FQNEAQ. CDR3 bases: TGTGCCAGCAGCTTAGACGTATGGGGCGGGAATGAGCAGTTCTTC. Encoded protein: CASSLDVWGGNEQFF.

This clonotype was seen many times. The chain's CDR3 is CASSRASGSYEQYF. The CDR3 DNA reads as TGTGCCAGCAGCCGGGCTAGCGGGAGTTACGAGCAGTACTTC. This chain links TRBV3-1 with TRBJ2-7; the match to TRBD2 covers 10 bases. This CDR3 has 14 amino acids. The germline gives CDR1 LGHDT, CDR2 YNNKEL (reference sequence). V shed 4 bases and J 4 bases; nucleotides not matched to a gene: 4.

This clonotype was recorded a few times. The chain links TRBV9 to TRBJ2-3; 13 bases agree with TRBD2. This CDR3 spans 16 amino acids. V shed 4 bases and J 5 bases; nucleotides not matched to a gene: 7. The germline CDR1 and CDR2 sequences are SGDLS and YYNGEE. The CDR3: CASSPRLAGGGDTQYF. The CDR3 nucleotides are TGTGCCAGCAGCCCAAGACTAGCGGGAGGTGGAGATACGCAGTATTTT.